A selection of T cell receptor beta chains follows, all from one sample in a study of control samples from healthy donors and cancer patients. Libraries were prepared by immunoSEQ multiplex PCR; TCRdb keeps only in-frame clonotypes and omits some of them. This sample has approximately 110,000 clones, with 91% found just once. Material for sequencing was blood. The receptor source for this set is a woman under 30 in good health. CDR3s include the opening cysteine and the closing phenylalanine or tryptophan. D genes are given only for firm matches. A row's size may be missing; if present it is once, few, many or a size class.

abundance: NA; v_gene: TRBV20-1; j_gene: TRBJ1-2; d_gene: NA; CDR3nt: TGCAGTGCCGGCGGGGTTGGTGGCTACACCTTC; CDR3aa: CSAGGVGGYTF
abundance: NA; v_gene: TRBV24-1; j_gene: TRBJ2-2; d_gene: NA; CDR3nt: TGTGCCACCAGATCCCGTGGGAACACCGGGGAGCTGTTTTTT; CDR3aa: CATRSRGNTGELFF
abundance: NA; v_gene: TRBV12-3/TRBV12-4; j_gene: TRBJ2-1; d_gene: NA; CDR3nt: TGTGCCAGCAGGGGGTACAATGAGCAGTTCTTC; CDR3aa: CASRGYNEQFF
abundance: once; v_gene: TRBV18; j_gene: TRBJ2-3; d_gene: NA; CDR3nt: TGTGCCAGCTCACCACCGGTCGGTTGGCATGCAACACCGGGGGATACGCAGTATTTT; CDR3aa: CASSPPVGWHATPGDTQYF
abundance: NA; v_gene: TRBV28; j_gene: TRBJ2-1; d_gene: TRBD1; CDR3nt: TGTGCCAGCAGACAGGGGGGTACCCCATCCAATGAGCAGTTCTTC; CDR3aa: CASRQGGTPSNEQFF
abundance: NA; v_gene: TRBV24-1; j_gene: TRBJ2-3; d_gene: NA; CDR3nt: TGTGCCACCAGTGAGGCGACTGGGACAGATACGCAGTATTTT; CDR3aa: CATSEATGTDTQYF
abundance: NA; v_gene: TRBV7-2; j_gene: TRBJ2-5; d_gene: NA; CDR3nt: TGTGCCAGCAGCTTAGGAGGGGCTTACGGGACCCAGTACTTC; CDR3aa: CASSLGGAYGTQYF
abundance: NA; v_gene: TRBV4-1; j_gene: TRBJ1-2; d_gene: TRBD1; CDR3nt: TGCGCCAGCAGCCAAACACCAGGACAGGTCTATGGCTACACCTTC; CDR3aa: CASSQTPGQVYGYTF
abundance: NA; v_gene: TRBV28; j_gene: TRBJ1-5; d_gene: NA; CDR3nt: TGTGCCAGCAGCGGGGCACGAACACATCAGCCCCAGCATTTT; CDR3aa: CASSGARTHQPQHF
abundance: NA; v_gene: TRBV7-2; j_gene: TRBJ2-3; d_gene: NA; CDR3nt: TGTGCCAGCAGCTTAGATTTCCGGGGAATCAGTGGTGATACGCAGTATTTT; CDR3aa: CASSLDFRGISGDTQYF
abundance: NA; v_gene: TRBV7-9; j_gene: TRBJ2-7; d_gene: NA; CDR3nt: TGTGCCAGCAGCTTAGAGGTCGGGCGGTTCTCCTACGAGCAGTACTTC; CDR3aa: CASSLEVGRFSYEQYF
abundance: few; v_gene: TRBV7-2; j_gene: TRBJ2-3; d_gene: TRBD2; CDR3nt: TGTGCCAGCAGCCTACTAGCGGGGGGGCAATCAGATACGCAGTATTTT; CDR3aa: CASSLLAGGQSDTQYF
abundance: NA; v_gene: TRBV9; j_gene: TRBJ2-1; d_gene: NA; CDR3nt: TGTGCCAGCAGCCTATCAGGGGGGGCCGGGCTCACTTTCTTC; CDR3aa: CASSLSGGAGLTFF